This T cell receptor beta chain derives from a study of T cells in Graves' hyperthyroidism and ophthalmopathy. Stable hyperthyroidism: no ophthalmopathy progression over 18 months of follow-up. Diagnosis rested on symptoms, serum thyroxine and TRAb, thyroid ultrasound, and orbital computed tomography. TCR beta CDR3 regions were amplified from RNA. Primed by the HTBI set, a first-round RT-PCR was run on the TCR CDR3. TCRdb fed the multiplex PCR reads into MiXCR, producing one record per CDR3 protein. The sample has hundreds of thousands of distinct CDR3 sequences, about 14% seen once. This clonotype was seen at least ten times. Sequencing was carried out using blood. The clonotype originates from a woman aged 18-29 years with Graves' hyperthyroidism.

CDR3 region: CAWRRTVNTEAFF. In DNA form, the CDR3 reads TGTGCCTGGAGGAGGACAGTTAACACTGAAGCTTTCTTT. V and J are TRBV30 and TRBJ1-1, with a possible D match to TRBD1 (6 bases). From germline, CDR1 is GTSNPN and CDR2 SVGIG (reference sequence). There are 13 residues in the CDR3. The V gene lost 3 bases and the J gene lost 2 bases, with 10 bases spanning the gap.